This note documents a single T cell receptor beta chain sequence. The antigen remains undetermined. The CDR3 length is 15 residues. J gave up 3 bases and V 4 bases, and 5 bases lay outside the gene matches. The germline CDR1 and CDR2 sequences are MNHNS and SASEGT. The sample is drawn from a study of cytomegalovirus exposure and HLA in healthy donors. Findings and caveats of the study: In a later analysis, V- and J-gene trimming of beta chains associated with a DCLRE1C missense variant, replicated independently. TCR sequences were mostly rare, though some public TCRs occurred in many donors.

The PCR ran on 60 Vbeta and 13 Jbeta primers. Assay used: immunoSEQ multiplex PCR; TCRdb lists only in-frame clones, some missing. Here the sample spans about 170,000 clones, 82% being singletons. The receptor was isolated from a girl aged 2 to 9 in good health and CMV-seropositive. This chain links TRBV6-1 with TRBJ2-5; the match to TRBD1 covers 10 bases. Input material: PBMCs. The CDR3 DNA follows: TGTGCCAGCAGTGCCGACAGGGGGCGCGAAGAGACCCAGTACTTC. Protein product: CASSADRGREETQYF.